The 9 T cell receptor beta chains presented below share a single source sample, sequenced in a study of blood T cell repertoires in COVID-19. This table comes from immunoSEQ multiplex PCR, and its TCRdb copy is limited to in-frame clones, with some not included. The profile shows about 200,000 clones, roughly nine tenths of them singletons. The sequenced sample consisted of peripheral blood. These receptor sequences come from a woman aged 45-60 years with COVID-19, enrolled during active disease.

This rearrangement joins TRBV5-1 to TRBJ2-2, with D perhaps matching TRBD2 (6 bases). Germline CDR1 and CDR2: SGHRS and YFSETQ. Trimming left V 4 bases short and J 0 bases short, with 13 bases between. The CDR3 is 16 amino acids. CDR3 residues: CASSLNGGSNTGELFF. DNA of the CDR3: TGCGCCAGCAGCCTGAACGGGGGTTCGAACACCGGGGAGCTGTTTTTT.

The rearrangement uses TRBV19 and TRBJ1-5; 9 bases agree with TRBD1. V was clipped by 7 bases and J by 0 bases; unmatched bases: 7. Germline V gene lookup returns CDR1 LNHDA and CDR2 SQIVND (reference sequence). There are 16 residues in the CDR3. CDR3 loop: CASKGQGINSNQPQHF. The CDR3 DNA reads TGTGCCAGTAAGGGACAGGGCATCAATAGCAATCAGCCCCAGCATTTT.

V gene TRBV19 combines with J gene TRBJ1-4, with a weak D call TRBD1 (5 bases). The CDR3 length is 15 residues. Germline V lookup: CDR1 LNHDA, CDR2 SQIVND (reference sequence). V was pared by 8 bases and J by 3 bases, with 16 bases between. CDR3 loop: CASGQETVPNEKLFF. For the CDR3, the DNA is TGTGCCAGTGGCCAGGAGACAGTCCCTAATGAAAAACTGTTTTTT.

This sequence joins TRBV11-2 and TRBJ1-2, with D tentatively TRBD1 (6 bases). Trimming cost V 3 bases and J 1 base, with 18 bases left between them. CDR3 length equals 17 residues. Germline V gene lookup returns CDR1 SGHAT and CDR2 FQNNGV. The CDR3 loop is CASSFGYRERVNYGYTF. In DNA form, the CDR3 reads TGTGCCAGCAGCTTTGGGTACAGGGAGAGGGTTAACTATGGCTACACCTTC.

This chain links TRBV5-1 with TRBJ2-7; D is perhaps TRBD1 (5 bases). Germline V gene sequence: CDR1 SGHRS, CDR2 YFSETQ. This CDR3 comprises 10 residues. CDR3 sequence (DNA): TGCGCAGGGGTTACCTACGAGCAGTACGTC. Protein product: CAGVTYEQYV.

The V gene is TRBV5-5, the J gene TRBJ2-7; D is unclear. Trimming pared 6 bases from V and 0 bases from J, leaving 10 bases between. Germline values: CDR1 SGHKS, CDR2 YYEKEE (reference sequence). The CDR3 covers 13 residues. The CDR3 DNA follows: TGTGCCAGCAACCTGGAGTCCTCCTACGAGCAGTACTTC. It yields the protein CASNLESSYEQYF.

V gene TRBV29-1 combines with J gene TRBJ2-3, with a possible D match to TRBD1 (5 bases). V was clipped by 2 bases and J by 0 bases, with 12 bases between them. The germline gives CDR1 SQVTM, CDR2 ANQGSEA. The CDR3 length is 15 residues. The CDR3 sequence is CSVERQGKSTDTQYF. CDR3 bases: TGCAGCGTTGAAAGGCAGGGAAAGAGCACAGATACGCAGTATTTT.

The chain links TRBV14 to TRBJ2-2, with D maybe TRBD2 (6 bases). V was shortened by 4 bases and J by 1 base, with 13 bases between the two germline ends. Germline lookup yields CDR1 SGHDN and CDR2 FVKESK. The length of the CDR3 is 16 residues. The DNA for the CDR3 is TGTGCCAGCAGCCGTGCGGGACCGGTGAACACCGGGGAGCTGTTTTTT. It is translated as CASSRAGPVNTGELFF.

The rearrangement links TRBV20-1 to TRBJ1-2; the D is unclear. The CDR3 has 14 residues. Per germline, CDR1 DFQATT and CDR2 SNEGSKA (reference sequence). The V end was cut by 3 bases, the J end by 5 bases, with 16 bases between. This chain's CDR3 is CSASLFLRSYGYTF. DNA of the CDR3: TGCAGTGCTAGTTTATTTTTACGGTCATATGGCTACACCTTC.